The 26 T cell receptor beta chains below all came from one sample that was sequenced in a study of T cell responses to AZD1222 COVID-19 vaccine. Sequencing was performed with immunoSEQ multiplex PCR; in TCRdb, only in-frame clones are kept and a portion is missing. Of tens of thousands of clones listed, roughly 90% are singletons. The source material was peripheral blood, sampled on day 0 of AZD1222 vaccination. Source of these receptors: an adult in good health.

The rearrangement uses TRBV4-2 and TRBJ1-6; maybe TRBD1 (5 bases). From germline, CDR1 is LGHNA and CDR2 YNFKEQ. The germline V and J ends were trimmed by 0 bases and 7 bases, with 22 bases remaining between them. The CDR3 covers 19 residues. In DNA, the CDR3 is TGTGCCAGCAGCCAAGATTGGATCCAGGGTGGGGGTACAAATTCACCCCTCCACTTT. This codes for CASSQDWIQGGGTNSPLHF.

This chain connects TRBV19 to TRBJ1-5, with 11 bases lining up with TRBD1. The germline gives CDR1 LNHDA, CDR2 SQIVND (reference sequence). The CDR3 extends over 18 amino acids. V dropped 2 bases and J dropped 2; count of bases not matched to a gene: 8. The CDR3 region is CASSIKGTGGVRNQPQHF. CDR3 DNA: TGTGCCAGTAGTATAAAAGGGACAGGGGGTGTTCGCAATCAGCCCCAGCATTTT.

The CDR3 nucleotides read TGTGCCAGTAGTCTCCAATCTTCGGGGGGGACTAGCTTTCTTCGGTTCTTC. Protein: CASSLQSSGGTSFLRFF. This chain joins TRBV19 and TRBJ2-1; 9 bases map to TRBD2. CDR1 and CDR2 (germline): LNHDA, SQIVND (reference sequence). The CDR3 extends over 17 amino acids. J was trimmed by 15 bases and V by 5 bases; bases with no gene match: 23.

This chain uses TRBV11-2 with TRBJ2-7; 14 positions match TRBD2. CDR3 length: 19 amino acids. The junction had 10 bases not matched to a gene; V was cut back by 3 bases and J by 0 bases. CDR1 and CDR2 from the germline V gene are SGHAT and FQNNGV. The DNA of the CDR3 is TGTGCCAGCAGCTTTCCGGGACTAGCGGGAGACGGGCGCTCCTACGAGCAGTACTTC. The encoded protein is CASSFPGLAGDGRSYEQYF.

This clone showed up just a few times. The CDR3 DNA reads as TGTGCCAGCAGCCAAGCCTCTGGGGCCAACGTCCTGACTTTC. Encoded protein: CASSQASGANVLTF. The chain has TRBV3-1 (or the pseudogene TRBV3-2) and TRBJ2-6; unclear D gene. This CDR3 has 14 amino acids. In germline, CDR1 is LGHDT, CDR2 YNNKEL (reference sequence). The V end was cut by 1 base, the J end by 0 bases, with 1 base between.

The V and J genes are TRBV12-3 or TRBV12-4 and TRBJ2-7; possibly TRBD1 for D (6 bases). The CDR3 sequence is 13 residues long. The V gene lost 5 bases and the J gene lost 3 bases, with 11 bases spanning the gap. The CDR3 DNA reads TGTGCCAGCAGTACCGACAGGTACTACGAGCAGTACTTC. Residues: CASSTDRYYEQYF.

This chain joins TRBV4-2 and TRBJ1-2; TRBD1 matches 7 bases. Trimming removed 2 bases from V and 0 bases from J; junction bases left unmatched: 0. Per germline, CDR1 LGHNA and CDR2 YNFKEQ. This CDR3 has 14 amino acids. The CDR3 nucleotides are TGTGCCAGCAGCCAACAGGGGGCTAACTATGGCTACACCTTC. It translates to CASSQQGANYGYTF.

This chain joins TRBV19 and TRBJ2-2; D is possibly TRBD2 (6 bases). Per germline, CDR1 LNHDA and CDR2 SQIVND (reference sequence). The CDR3 runs 16 residues. Trimming left V 5 bases short and J 6 bases short, with 19 bases between. In nucleotides, the CDR3 is TGTGCCAGTAGTCCGTTCGGGGGAGTTTACGCCGGGGAGCTGTTTTTT. Translating gives CASSPFGGVYAGELFF.

The rearrangement joins TRBV18 to TRBJ1-2; possible D gene TRBD1, 5 bases. Per the germline V gene, CDR1 is KGHSH and CDR2 is LQKENI. The V end was cut by 3 bases, the J end by 5 bases, with 10 bases between. The CDR3 is 13 residues long. This CDR3 reads CASSPGTGYGYTF. For the CDR3, the DNA is TGTGCCAGCTCACCCGGGACGGGGTATGGCTACACCTTC.

The count of this clone is one. V and J are TRBV4-1 and TRBJ2-3; D not certain. The CDR3 length is 13 residues. The germline gives CDR1 MGHRA, CDR2 YSYEKL. V was shortened by 0 bases and J by 2 bases, with 3 bases between the two germline ends. The CDR3 spells CASSQDPTDTQYF. CDR3 nucleotides: TGCGCCAGCAGCCAAGACCCCACAGATACGCAGTATTTT.

CDR3 amino acids: CSASGQGNEKLFF. DNA for the CDR3: TGCAGCGCCTCGGGACAGGGTAATGAAAAACTGTTTTTT. This rearrangement joins TRBV29-1 to TRBJ1-4; TRBD1 matches at 9 bases. Germline lookup yields CDR1 SQVTM and CDR2 ANQGSEA. The V gene end was trimmed by 7 bases and the J gene end by 4 bases; junction bases not matched to a gene: 4. This CDR3 has 13 amino acids.

The V call is TRBV16, the J call TRBJ1-1, with D uncertain. This CDR3 comprises 13 residues. CDR1 KGHSY and CDR2 FQNENV come from the germline V gene. The V and J ends lost 4 bases and 1 base respectively, with 7 bases between them. The CDR3 region has the DNA TGTGCCAGCAGCCTAGGGCAGAACACTGAAGCTTTCTTT. Residues: CASSLGQNTEAFF.

This chain uses TRBV27 with TRBJ2-1, with 13 bases aligning to TRBD2. Trimming took 5 bases from V and 9 from J; bases not matched to a gene: 7. This CDR3 is 15 amino acids long. The germline CDR1 and CDR2 sequences are MNHEY and SMNVEV (reference sequence). The CDR3 nucleotides read TGTGCCAGCAGTAAAGGACTAGCGGGAGTGGGTGAGCAGTTCTTC. This sequence encodes CASSKGLAGVGEQFF.

V gene TRBV29-1 combines with J gene TRBJ1-2; D is unresolved. The V gene lost 4 bases and the J gene lost 4 bases, with 7 bases spanning the gap. This CDR3 has 11 amino acids. The germline V gene encodes CDR1 SQVTM and CDR2 ANQGSEA. The CDR3 nucleotides are TGCAGCGTTGGCGGTGCCTATGGCTACACCTTC. It encodes CSVGGAYGYTF.

This clone was recorded only once. V and J are TRBV18 and TRBJ2-3, with 10 positions matching TRBD1. Per germline, CDR1 KGHSH and CDR2 LQKENI. J was trimmed by 5 bases and V by 1 base; bases with no gene match: 6. The CDR3 runs 16 residues. CDR3 loop: CASSPLAGQGRDTQYF. DNA of the CDR3: TGTGCCAGCTCACCACTGGCGGGACAGGGGAGAGATACGCAGTATTTT.

As for this clone: Mismatch with germline at one junction end may stem from a read error. V gene TRBV3-1 (or the pseudogene TRBV3-2) combines with J gene TRBJ1-2; D uncertain. This CDR3 is built from 12 residues. Germline loops: CDR1 LGHDT, CDR2 YNNKEL (reference sequence). The CDR3 nucleotides are TGTGCCAGCAGCCAAGAGATAAACCGAATTACTTTC. It encodes CASSQEINRITF.

This clone appeared once. CDR3 protein: CASSPTGAGPGNIQYF. CDR3 coding DNA: TGCGCCAGCAGCCCCACGGGCGCGGGACCGGGGAACATTCAGTACTTC. The gene calls are TRBV4-1 and TRBJ2-4; weak D call: TRBD2 (6 bases). This CDR3 region has 16 residues. Looked up from germline, CDR1 is MGHRA and CDR2 is YSYEKL. The V and J ends lost 4 bases and 7 bases respectively, with 20 bases between them.

J is TRBJ1-2 and V is TRBV19, with no clear D. The germline CDR1 and CDR2 sequences are LNHDA and SQIVND (reference sequence). This CDR3 has 15 residues. V dropped 2 bases and J dropped 8 bases, with 18 bases sitting between them. CDR3 in DNA: TGTGCCAGTAGTATATTGTTTGCGGTGGCGGAGGGCTACACCTTC. As protein: CASSILFAVAEGYTF.

This clone appeared a few times. This chain joins TRBV4-1 and TRBJ2-1; the D gene is possibly TRBD2 (6 bases). This CDR3 contains 17 residues. V shed 4 bases and J shed 7 bases, with 23 bases lying between them. The germline gives CDR1 MGHRA, CDR2 YSYEKL. The CDR3 loop is CASSPSGRPERQNEQFF. The CDR3 nucleotides are TGCGCCAGCAGCCCCTCGGGGAGGCCAGAGCGCCAGAATGAGCAGTTCTTC.

This clone was seen only once. V is TRBV9 and J is TRBJ2-1; no definite D call. Germline loops: CDR1 SGDLS, CDR2 YYNGEE. Deletions cut 5 bases from V and 0 bases from J, with 12 bases between. The CDR3 is 15 amino acids. CDR3 nucleotides: TGTGCCAGCAGTGTGACTTGGAGCTCCTACAATGAGCAGTTCTTC. Its protein product is CASSVTWSSYNEQFF.

This chain uses TRBV5-1 with TRBJ2-7; D is unresolved. Per the germline V gene, CDR1 is SGHRS and CDR2 is YFSETQ. V was pared by 0 bases and J by 0 bases, with 7 bases between. This CDR3 has 14 residues. The CDR3 loop reads CASSLDPVSYEQYF. The CDR3 bases are TGCGCCAGCAGCTTGGACCCCGTCTCCTACGAGCAGTACTTC.

This rearrangement joins TRBV29-1 to TRBJ2-1; TRBD2 aligns across 9 bases. This CDR3 has 13 residues. The V gene's germline CDR1 is SQVTM and CDR2 ANQGSEA. After removal of 4 bases from V and 4 bases from J, the junction contained 2 bases not matched to a gene. The CDR3 is CSVGLADYNEQFF. The DNA of the CDR3 is TGCAGCGTTGGACTAGCGGATTACAATGAGCAGTTCTTC.

The chain links TRBV7-9 to TRBJ2-3; D may correspond to TRBD1 or TRBD2 (5 bases each). This CDR3 is 14 amino acids long. Trimming shortened V by 1 base and J by 4 bases, and 9 bases separated the two germline ends. Germline lookup yields CDR1 SEHNR and CDR2 FQNEAQ (reference sequence). CDR3: CASSLVRGADTQYF. The DNA of the CDR3 is TGTGCCAGCAGCTTAGTCCGAGGGGCAGATACGCAGTATTTT.

This clone appeared a few times. This chain links TRBV4-1 with TRBJ2-7; perhaps TRBD2 as D (6 bases). The germline CDR1 and CDR2 sequences are MGHRA and YSYEKL. The CDR3 length is 14 residues. Deletions cut 1 base from V and 3 bases from J, with 10 bases between. CDR3 nucleotide sequence: TGCGCCAGCAGCCAAGGACTAGAAAGCTACGAGCAGTACTTC. As protein: CASSQGLESYEQYF.

V is TRBV10-3 and J is TRBJ1-1; D perhaps matches TRBD1 (6 bases). The CDR3 is 14 amino acids. CDR1 is ENHRY and CDR2 is SYGVKD in the germline V gene. Trimming shortened V by 3 bases and J by 11 bases, and 19 bases separated the two germline ends. This CDR3 reads CAISEGGELREAFF. The CDR3 coding sequence is TGTGCCATCAGTGAAGGGGGGGAGTTGAGGGAGGCTTTCTTT.

The chain links TRBV29-1 to TRBJ2-7; 9 bases line up with TRBD2. Germline trimming cut 1 base from V and 2 bases from J; bases unmatched to any gene: 3. The CDR3 is made up of 14 amino acids. Looked up from germline, CDR1 is SQVTM and CDR2 is ANQGSEA. This chain's CDR3 is CSVEGTSETYEQYF. The DNA of the CDR3 is TGCAGCGTTGAAGGGACTAGCGAGACCTACGAGCAGTACTTC.